This T cell receptor beta chain was sequenced in a study of blood T cell repertoires in COVID-19. In the study overall: Sites across the United States, Italy and Spain contributed samples from acute and convalescent COVID-19. The analysed material was cDNA or gDNA that came from T cells, B-cell-depleted T cells, or PBMCs.

Germline CDR1 LGHNA, CDR2 YNFKEQ. This CDR3 is 16 amino acids long. Trimming left V 5 bases short and J 3 bases short, with 16 bases between. Original processing methods: Counts of nucleated cells, estimated from reference gene primer amplification, were obtained. The data were produced by immunoSEQ multiplex PCR, yet TCRdb's version contains in-frame clones alone and is incomplete. For V, J and clone size, that table is used; D and trimming come from the DNA. The sample records 110,000 to 150,000 clones, approximately 84% being singletons. The chain recombines TRBV4-2 with TRBJ2-2; TRBD1 is a possible D gene (5 bases). The sample was peripheral blood. This TCR was sampled from a human donor in a cohort sampled during active COVID-19. The DNA for the CDR3 is TGTGCCAGCAGCTCCGTAGGGGTAGCCTACACCGGGGAGCTGTTTTTT. It specifies CASSSVGVAYTGELFF.